Listed here are 21 T cell receptor beta chains from one sample, sequenced in a study of blood T cells in healthy people across ages. A J-beta primer mix and a sample-barcoded 5' primer were used in a second PCR of about 6 to 12 cycles. TCRdb re-called the 5' RACE reads with MiXCR, one entry per CDR3 protein. The sample shows around 1.5 million distinct CDR3 sequences, roughly 32% of them seen only once. The sequencing sample was made of blood. The source of these receptors is a woman aged 25-40 years in good health.

V is TRBV4-1 and J is TRBJ1-1, with D perhaps matching TRBD1 (6 bases). The germline V gene encodes CDR1 MGHRA and CDR2 YSYEKL. The CDR3 spans 14 residues. Trimming stripped 2 bases from V and 5 bases from J, with 12 bases between. CDR3 amino acids: CASSQRGERTEAFF. The CDR3 DNA is TGCGCCAGCAGCCAAAGGGGGGAGAGGACTGAAGCTTTCTTT.

V and J are TRBV28 and TRBJ1-5; 10 bases map to TRBD1. This CDR3 is 15 amino acids long. The germline V gene encodes CDR1 MDHEN and CDR2 SYDVKM. With 5 bases clipped from V and 0 bases from J, the junction kept 1 base outside the gene matches. This CDR3 reads CASSDRGPSNQPQHF. CDR3 in DNA: TGTGCCAGCAGTGACAGGGGGCCTAGCAATCAGCCCCAGCATTTT.

This clonotype was observed a handful of times. This chain links TRBV4-2 with TRBJ1-2; D not certain. V lost 0 bases to trimming and J lost 8 bases, with 10 bases between them. CDR1 and CDR2 from the germline V gene are LGHNA and YNFKEQ. The CDR3 is made up of 13 amino acids. CDR3 DNA sequence: TGTGCCAGCAGCCAAGAAGGCCTCGGAGGCTACACCTTC. Its protein product is CASSQEGLGGYTF.

This clonotype has more than one count but fewer than ten. V is TRBV9 and J is TRBJ2-7; 12 bases fit TRBD1. J gave up 5 bases and V 0 bases, and 3 bases lay outside the gene matches. From germline, CDR1 is SGDLS and CDR2 YYNGEE. The CDR3 spans 15 residues. In DNA form, the CDR3 reads TGTGCCAGCAGCGTAGGGGGACAGGGGGCGGACGAGCAGTACTTC. Protein: CASSVGGQGADEQYF. Using reference TRBV9 and TRBJ2-7 for the parts outside the CDR3, the full variable domain is DSGVTQTPKHLITATGQRVTLRCSPRSGDLSVYWYQQSLDQGLQFLIQYYNGEERAKGNILERFSAQQFPDLHSELNLSSLELGDSALYFCASSVGGQGADEQYFGPGTRLTVT.

To note about this clonotype: One base away lies a much larger clone, so this may be a sequencing read error. Here the CDR3 DNA reads TGTGCCAGCAGCCAAGAAGTAGGGGGGACCTACGAGCAGTACTTC. Translating gives CASSQEVGGTYEQYF. This chain joins TRBV4-2 and TRBJ2-7; D possibly matches TRBD1 or TRBD2 (6 bases each). The V and J ends lost 0 bases and 2 bases respectively, with 11 bases between them. The CDR3 has 15 residues. Germline V CDR1 and CDR2: LGHNA, YNFKEQ.

The chain carries TRBV9 and TRBJ1-1, with TRBD1 identical over 7 bases. J lost 6 bases, V lost 4 bases, and 12 bases had no gene match. This CDR3 is built from 15 residues. The V gene's germline CDR1 is SGDLS and CDR2 YYNGEE. CDR3 in amino acids: CASSPIQGPDAEAFF. DNA of the CDR3: TGTGCCAGCAGCCCGATACAGGGGCCCGATGCTGAAGCTTTCTTT. The full variable domain, its missing parts supplied by reference TRBV9 and TRBJ1-1, is DSGVTQTPKHLITATGQRVTLRCSPRSGDLSVYWYQQSLDQGLQFLIQYYNGEERAKGNILERFSAQQFPDLHSELNLSSLELGDSALYFCASSPIQGPDAEAFFGQGTRLTVV.

This clonotype was recorded at least ten times. The chain combines TRBV6-2 or TRBV6-3 with TRBJ2-6; D remains ambiguous. The CDR3 has 14 amino acids. The germline CDR1 and CDR2 sequences are MNHEY and SVGEGT. The V end was cut by 11 bases, the J end by 1 base, with 12 bases between. CDR3 in DNA: TGTGCCGACTTCTCTCGGTCTGGGGCCAACGTCCTGACTTTC. It encodes CADFSRSGANVLTF.

V gene TRBV3-1 combines with J gene TRBJ1-4; D not certain. The CDR3 has 14 residues. Trimming pared 2 bases from V and 5 bases from J, leaving 9 bases between. Germline lookup yields CDR1 LGHDT and CDR2 YNNKEL (reference sequence). The CDR3 bases are TGTGCCAGCAGCCAACGGGAAGCGAATGAAAAACTGTTTTTT. It yields the protein CASSQREANEKLFF.

V usage is TRBV5-1 and J usage is TRBJ2-2; TRBD2 aligns across 9 bases. This CDR3 is built from 18 residues. J lost 4 bases, V lost 4 bases, and 14 bases had no gene match. CDR1 is SGHRS, CDR2 YFSETQ, per germline. CDR3 sequence: CASSLWTASGDRTGELFF. Here the CDR3 DNA reads TGCGCCAGCAGCCTATGGACCGCTAGCGGGGACCGCACCGGGGAGCTGTTTTTT.

The table lists this clonotype with a few counts. The J gene is TRBJ2-7, the V gene TRBV10-3; the D gene could be TRBD1 or TRBD2 (5 bases each). Per germline, CDR1 ENHRY and CDR2 SYGVKD. The CDR3 consists of 12 residues. With 7 bases removed from V and 2 bases from J, the gap between germline ends came to 9 bases. CDR3: CAITSGPYEQYF. The CDR3 bases are TGTGCCATCACCTCGGGACCCTACGAGCAGTACTTC.

This chain uses TRBV2 with TRBJ2-1; TRBD2 might be the D (6 bases). Trimming stripped 10 bases from V and 6 bases from J, with 19 bases between. CDR3 length: 14 amino acids. Germline V gene sequence: CDR1 SNHLY, CDR2 FYNNEI. The DNA of the CDR3 is TGTGCCACCCGGCGGAGGGCGGAGGGCAATGAGCAGTTCTTC. Its translation is CATRRRAEGNEQFF.

The chain joins TRBV6-2 or TRBV6-3 to TRBJ1-5; 8 bases map to TRBD1. With V trimmed by 6 bases and J by 0 bases, 4 bases remained unmatched. Germline assignment: CDR1 MNHEY and CDR2 SVGEGT. The CDR3 has 15 amino acids. CDR3 sequence: CASSQTGASNQPQHF. In DNA, the CDR3 is TGTGCCAGCAGCCAGACAGGGGCTAGCAATCAGCCCCAGCATTTT.

This clonotype was recorded only once. The junction shows a germline mismatch at one end, possibly a read error. The V and J genes are TRBV5-4 and TRBJ2-2, with 16 bases aligning to TRBD2. The CDR3 totals 18 residues. Germline V gene lookup returns CDR1 SGHNT and CDR2 YYREEE (reference sequence). This chain's CDR3 is CASSWGLAGGPNTGELFF. As DNA, the CDR3 is TGTGCCAGTAGCTGGGGACTAGCGGGGGGGCCGAACACCGGGGAGCTGTTTTTT.

The CDR3 loop is CASSQDRSGRTYNEQFF. CDR3 in DNA: TGTGCCAGCAGCCAAGATCGAAGTGGGAGGACCTACAATGAGCAGTTCTTC. The chain joins TRBV3-1 to TRBJ2-1; possible D gene TRBD2, 6 bases. Trimming shortened V by 0 bases and J by 2 bases, and 14 bases separated the two germline ends. Germline assignment: CDR1 LGHDT and CDR2 YNNKEL (reference sequence). This CDR3 region has 17 residues.

This chain links TRBV18 with TRBJ1-4; D is unclear. From germline, CDR1 is KGHSH and CDR2 LQKENI. This CDR3 is built from 15 residues. V lost 6 bases to trimming and J lost 6 bases, with 17 bases between them. CDR3 loop: CASSSVTVDDEKLFF. The DNA of the CDR3 is TGTGCCAGCTCCTCAGTGACTGTGGATGATGAAAAACTGTTTTTT.

The chain uses TRBV29-1 and TRBJ2-1; the D gene is possibly TRBD1 (5 bases). The CDR3 extends over 16 amino acids. V gave up 0 bases and J gave up 5 bases, with 17 bases separating them. The germline gives CDR1 SQVTM, CDR2 ANQGSEA. CDR3 nucleotides: TGCAGCGTTGAAGAAGTAGTGAAGGACACCCACAATGAGCAGTTCTTC. Amino acids: CSVEEVVKDTHNEQFF.

This clonotype was observed a handful of times. This sequence joins TRBV20-1 and TRBJ1-2, with D perhaps TRBD1 (5 bases). The V gene's germline CDR1 is DFQATT and CDR2 SNEGSKA (reference sequence). V shed 0 bases and J shed 9 bases, with 23 bases lying between them. The CDR3 covers 16 residues. This CDR3 reads CSARDQDPGTSRSYTF. In DNA form, the CDR3 reads TGCAGTGCTAGAGATCAGGACCCAGGGACCTCCCGGAGCTACACCTTC.

The chain recombines TRBV11-2 with TRBJ2-1; the D is unclear. Per germline, CDR1 SGHAT and CDR2 FQNNGV. V lost 6 bases to trimming and J lost 2 bases, with 11 bases between them. This CDR3 has 14 residues. In DNA form, the CDR3 reads TGTGCCAGCAGTTTTGGCGCAGCCTACAATGAGCAGTTCTTC. It encodes CASSFGAAYNEQFF.

This clonotype showed up just a few times. The chain links TRBV7-2 to TRBJ2-3; TRBD2 is a possible D gene (6 bases). From germline, CDR1 is SGHTA and CDR2 FQGNSA. CDR3 length equals 18 residues. Trimming shortened V by 4 bases and J by 11 bases, and 31 bases separated the two germline ends. The CDR3 loop is CASSSYSVRGIVGRGQYF. CDR3 DNA sequence: TGTGCCAGCAGCTCATACAGCGTACGCGGGATAGTTGGTCGAGGGCAGTATTTT.

This clonotype was detected a few times. This chain links TRBV10-3 with TRBJ2-2, with TRBD2 as a possible D gene (5 bases). Germline V gene sequence: CDR1 ENHRY, CDR2 SYGVKD. CDR3 length: 15 residues. With 0 bases removed from V and 7 bases from J, the gap between germline ends came to 12 bases. This CDR3 reads CAISESYRGDGELFF. Written as DNA, the CDR3 is TGTGCCATCAGTGAGTCGTACCGGGGTGACGGGGAGCTGTTTTTT.

There are many counts of this clonotype. V gene TRBV29-1 combines with J gene TRBJ2-7, with D perhaps matching TRBD2 (5 bases). From germline, CDR1 is SQVTM and CDR2 ANQGSEA. V dropped 6 bases and J dropped 4 bases, with 22 bases sitting between them. CDR3 length: 15 residues. The CDR3 DNA sequence: TGCAGCGTCTTGCAGGCCAGCGGAGTTCGGTACGAGCAGTACTTC. It is translated as CSVLQASGVRYEQYF.